This T cell receptor (beta chain) is drawn from a study of post-analysis software for immune sequencing data. Overall study results and limits: Roughly five TRBV segments occurring more often in patients than controls included TRBV5-6, TRBV5-1 and TRBV20-1.

For this clonotype: Its antigen is undetermined.

Prepared libraries of TCR beta cDNA carried unique molecular identifiers. TCRdb reanalysed the PCR reads using MiXCR and keeps one entry per CDR3 protein. In the table there are more than 350,000 distinct CDR3 sequences, 39% of which are singletons. This CDR3 comprises 16 residues. Germline lookup yields CDR1 SGHDT and CDR2 YYEEEE. J gave up 2 bases and V 6 bases, and 9 bases lay outside the gene matches. The receptor's source is a girl aged 2 to 9 with multiple sclerosis. Sequenced input: blood. V gene TRBV5-6 combines with J gene TRBJ2-3, with 10 bases matching TRBD1. This chain's CDR3 is CASNPTGGLDTDTQYF. DNA of the CDR3: TGTGCCAGCAACCCGACAGGGGGCTTAGACACAGATACGCAGTATTTT.